The present TCR beta chain was sequenced within a study of chemoradiotherapy in HPV16-positive cancers. Over chemoradiotherapy, repertoires were sampled more than once. Generated by immunoSEQ multiplex PCR, the TCRdb table keeps only in-frame clones and is missing some. The profile covers about 17,000 clones, with 90% appearing a single time and about 14% taken by the ten largest. The CDR3 extends over 15 amino acids. The germline V and J ends were trimmed by 5 bases and 3 bases, with 14 bases remaining between them. Per germline, CDR1 PRHDT and CDR2 FYEKMQ (reference sequence). The input for sequencing was blood, taken from a patient who underwent chemoradiotherapy. This chain connects TRBV13 to TRBJ2-1, with TRBD2 as a possible D gene (6 bases). The receptor's source is a human donor with HPV-associated anogenital cancer. CDR3 in DNA: TGTGCCAGCAGCACCCGGGGGTCCCTCTACAATGAGCAGTTCTTC. Amino acid sequence: CASSTRGSLYNEQFF.